This is a list of T cell receptor beta chains from one sample in a study of cytomegalovirus exposure and HLA in healthy donors. TCRdb's table, derived via immunoSEQ multiplex PCR, lists solely in-frame clones and lacks some. The table lists about 120,000 clones, roughly four fifths of them singletons. Material for sequencing was PBMCs. The receptors come from a male donor in good health and CMV-seronegative. Both conserved end residues are trimmed from each CDR3. The order of the fields is V gene, D gene, clone size, J gene, CDR3 protein. A D gene is named only where the DNA matches it firmly. For some rows the clone size is stated as once, few or many, or as a class when expanded; others skip it.

TRBV28	NA	NA	TRBJ2-3	ASSLGSQVPTDTQY
TRBV7-9	NA	NA	TRBJ2-3	SSRPPFRLGDTQY
TRBV18	TRBD1	NA	TRBJ2-3	ASSPTAPGQGTHTQY
TRBV5-1	TRBD1	NA	TRBJ2-3	ASSLLTRTGGTDTQY
TRBV25-1	TRBD1	NA	TRBJ1-1	ASRTGQGAAYDTEAF
TRBV2	TRBD1	NA	TRBJ1-4	ASNPRQGVRTNEKLF
TRBV4-3	TRBD1	NA	TRBJ1-5	ASSQESRGDQPQH
TRBV5-1	TRBD1	NA	TRBJ2-7	ASSGDRSYEQY
TRBV7-9	TRBD1	NA	TRBJ2-7	ASSLGPQGGLN
TRBV20-1	NA	NA	TRBJ1-2	SGTGGGYT
TRBV28	TRBD1	NA	TRBJ1-2	ASSPAGTGMNPYGYT
TRBV14	NA	NA	TRBJ2-5	ASSQGLSSFETQY
TRBV7-9	NA	few	TRBJ2-1	ASRAPEGPLYDEQF
TRBV6-1	TRBD1	NA	TRBJ2-2	ASSAGTGDTGELF
TRBV27	NA	NA	TRBJ2-2	ASSVDSSNTGELF
TRBV5-6	NA	few	TRBJ2-7	ASSWEDRSPREQY
TRBV29-1	TRBD2	NA	TRBJ2-5	SVYDLAGGVGETQY
TRBV7-2	TRBD1	NA	TRBJ2-1	ASSLALGQAWF
TRBV2	NA	once	TRBJ2-2	ASSRGQNTGELF
TRBV11-2	NA	NA	TRBJ1-5	ASSSQNQPQH
TRBV20-1	NA	NA	TRBJ2-1	SANRNNEQF
TRBV29-1	NA	NA	TRBJ2-7	SVEVGGHEQY
TRBV7-6	TRBD2	NA	TRBJ2-1	ASSLEAGGVNEQF
TRBV10-3	TRBD2	NA	TRBJ2-1	AISVSGSATDEQF
TRBV4-1	NA	NA	TRBJ1-5	ASSQDGPQH
TRBV7-8	NA	once	TRBJ1-6	ASSSKRVVNSPLH
TRBV11-2	TRBD1	NA	TRBJ1-4	ASSFRDSNEKLF
TRBV7-3	NA	NA	TRBJ2-3	ASSLIGGSTDTQY
TRBV18	TRBD1	NA	TRBJ1-2	ASSSRQGDLGGYT
TRBV29-1	TRBD2	NA	TRBJ2-7	SVGLGGSVYEQY
TRBV6-4	TRBD2	once	TRBJ2-1	ASSDSGGPRYNEQF
TRBV7-9	TRBD1	NA	NA	ASSSWDRDYEQY
TRBV6-5	NA	NA	TRBJ1-2	ASSYSNTRRYGYT
TRBV7-9	NA	few	TRBJ2-5	ASSSPEETQY
TRBV2	TRBD1	NA	TRBJ1-4	ASSLETGRFEKLF
TRBV27	TRBD1	NA	TRBJ1-1	ASSPGTGSATEAF
TRBV28	TRBD1	NA	TRBJ1-4	ASSFLDRGLTNEKLF
TRBV6-6	TRBD2	few	TRBJ2-1	ATTLGTSGRDEQF
TRBV7-7	NA	NA	TRBJ2-1	ASSSGPSVNEQF
TRBV7-9	NA	NA	TRBJ1-2	SSSTFNYGYT
TRBV6-1	TRBD1	NA	TRBJ1-2	ASTLTGGYGYT
TRBV30	NA	NA	TRBJ1-5	AWSSPRSDQPQH
TRBV7-2	TRBD2	few	TRBJ2-5	ASSVGLAGGRETQY
TRBV25-1	TRBD1	NA	TRBJ2-5	ASSPRQGWDEETQY
TRBV27	NA	NA	TRBJ2-7	ASSSQPTNSEQY